This T cell receptor beta chain was sequenced in a study of T cells in Graves' hyperthyroidism and ophthalmopathy (dated by TCRdb to between 2018 and 2020). Background on the whole study: Peripheral blood was collected at initial diagnosis, before any treatment. TCR V-J signatures able to tell the groups apart were searched for in a discovery cohort of 90 to 100 patients, of whom over 40 had Graves' ophthalmopathy and roughly 59 had stable Graves' hyperthyroidism. Prospective prediction of ophthalmopathy was tested in an independent validation cohort of under 20 hyperthyroidism patients and 15 to 17 patients who later progressed to ophthalmopathy. For training and testing, the 95 to 100 patients in the discovery cohort were randomly divided in a 7:3 ratio. Thyroid tissue and blood T-cell repertoires from several Graves' hyperthyroidism patients were also compared in the study. After blood sampling, hyperthyroidism patients were treated with methimazole at a starting dose of 30 mg daily, and ophthalmopathy patients were treated with high-dose intravenous methylprednisolone. TCR Vbeta CDR3 sequencing of 130 to 150 peripheral blood samples (roughly 41 ophthalmopathy, over 70 hyperthyroidism and roughly 17 progressor patients) is reported in the paper. What the authors observed across the whole study: In validation, progression to ophthalmopathy was predicted by the model with 65% to 71% sensitivity and just over 72% specificity, a median of about 6.4 months before onset. A 13 V-J signature model separated ophthalmopathy from stable hyperthyroidism, with around 90% sensitivity and 81% to 83% specificity in cross-validation and 80%/75% in testing. Blood samples also contained most of the expanded thyroid clonotypes (frequency above 0.001), which suggests that blood repertoires may reflect thyroid immune responses. No statistical method was used to set the sample size in advance, and investigators knew the group allocation.

Ophthalmopathy patients had moderately to severely active disease, Clinical Activity Score of at least 3, NOSPECS grade of at least 4, and duration under 3 months. Patients with uncontrolled infections, other autoimmune diseases, pregnancy or lactation were excluded. Diagnoses relied on clinical symptoms, serum thyroxine and TRAb, thyroid ultrasound and orbital computed tomography. Ficoll-Paque density gradient centrifugation was used to isolate PBMCs from around 10 ml of fresh peripheral blood. Total RNA was extracted with Trizol reagent, and quality was checked on an Agilent 2100 Bioanalyzer. TCR beta CDR3 regions were amplified from RNA transcripts. The first round of RT-PCR for the TCR CDR3 was performed with the HTBI primer set and the Qiagen OneStep RT-PCR kit. Libraries were constructed in a second round of multiplex PCR, after which size selection and purification were performed. Sequencing of the libraries was done on an Illumina HiSeq2000 using paired-end 100 bp reads. The authors processed their data as follows. SOAPnuke was used to process the raw data, with reads discarded if the reads contained adapters or uncalled bases, had a mean Phred below 15, or lacked an exact constant-primer or identifier match. High-quality paired reads were merged using COPE v1.2.5, and each unique nucleotide sequence was defined as a clonotype. MiTCR v1.1 was used to align clonotypes to the IMGT TRBV, TRBD and TRBJ reference segments. Analysis was restricted to V-J combinations with a frequency above 0.0001, which covered over 98% of repertoires. The TCS score was defined as the ratio of F50 (clonal expansion) to E x V (chaos), calculated using BLOSUM62-based TCRdist between CDR3 peptides within each V-J. Welch's t-statistics and random forest reduced around 550 V-J features to 13, which were used in a naive Bayes classifier (R e1071). The raw public data were reprocessed by TCRdb itself: fastp quality trimming at Q25, MiXCR clonotype calling, in-frame beta chains only. Rows are combined by CDR3 protein, so each entry shows the most common genes and DNA. TCRdb, not the original authors, processed these V and J calls. A total of some 300,000 distinct CDR3 sequences appear in this sample, roughly 19% of them only once. About 40% of the sample comes from the top ten.

The table lists this clonotype with many counts. Which antigen it targets is not known. No base-level quality is on record; no much larger clone is a single base apart. CDR1 and CDR2, per the germline V gene, are SNHLY and FYNNEI. Deletion took 0 bases off V and 5 bases off J, with a span of 14 bases between the germline ends. The CDR3 runs 15 residues from the cysteine to the phenylalanine. Only CDR3 DNA is held: 45 bases, read in frame from base 1. Sequenced: blood. The receptor was derived from a man aged 50-60 years with Graves' ophthalmopathy. The chain is made from TRBV2 and TRBJ2-7, and the D gene may be TRBD1, 5 bases matching. DNA sequence: TGTGCCAGCAGTGAAGCGGGGTCAGGGTCCAACGAGCAGTACTTC. Its protein reads: CASSEAGSGSNEQYF.